These T cell receptor beta chains were read from a single sample in a study of blood T cells in healthy people across ages. A single record per CDR3 protein comes from TCRdb applying MiXCR to the 5' RACE reads. The profile covers about a million distinct CDR3 sequences, with roughly two fifths appearing a single time and around 13% taken by the ten largest. The sample consisted of blood. Source of these receptors: a man between 18 and 35 years old in good health. The CDR3 runs from the conserved cysteine through the conserved F or W. Fields, in order: J gene, CDR3 length, D gene, clone size, V gene, CDR3 DNA, CDR3 protein. D genes are given only for firm matches. The size entry is marked missing in some rows and otherwise reads once, few, many or a size class.

TRBJ1-4 | 13 | . | . | TRBV29-1 | TGCAACGTGGGACGCGCAACTAATGAAAAACTGTTTTTT | CNVGRATNEKLFF
TRBJ2-5 | 12 | . | . | TRBV10-3 | TGTGCCATCAGAGACAGCCAAGAGACCCAGTACTTC | CAIRDSQETQYF
TRBJ2-3 | 14 | . | . | TRBV9 | TGTGCCAGCAGCGGGGCAGGGGACACAGATACGCAGTATTTT | CASSGAGDTDTQYF
TRBJ2-5 | 14 | . | . | TRBV7-3 | TGTGCCAGCAGCTTAAACGGCGGTTCGAATGAGCAGTACTTC | CASSLNGGSNEQYF
TRBJ2-3 | 17 | . | few | TRBV7-9 | TGTGCCAGCAGCTTAGGTGTGAGGAGGGTTAGGACAGATACGCAGTATTTT | CASSLGVRRVRTDTQYF
TRBJ1-2 | 15 | TRBD1 | few | TRBV19 | TGTGCCAGTAGCTCCACGGGACAGGGGGCGAAGGACTACACCTTC | CASSSTGQGAKDYTF
TRBJ1-1 | 14 | TRBD1 | few | TRBV29-1 | TGCAGCGTTCAACTTGGACAGGGAGGGACTGAAGCTTTCTTT | CSVQLGQGGTEAFF
TRBJ1-2 | 12 | . | many | TRBV29-1 | TGCAGCGCAGAGGATGCGGGCTATGGCTACACCTTC | CSAEDAGYGYTF
TRBJ2-3 | 16 | TRBD1 | . | TRBV24-1 | TGTGCCACCAGTGGTCCGGGACAGGGAGGCACAGATACGCAGTATTTT | CATSGPGQGGTDTQYF
TRBJ1-2 | 11 | . | . | TRBV6-5 | TGTGCCAGCAGTCACCTCGGGATCTGCACCTTC | CASSHLGICTF
TRBJ2-1 | 19 | . | . | TRBV5-5 | TGTGCCAGCAGCTTAGTTCCACAGGGAGTCGGTAGGGCTACAAATGAGCAGTTCTTC | CASSLVPQGVGRATNEQFF
TRBJ2-3 | 14 | . | many | TRBV7-8 | TGTGCCAGCAGCTTAGGGGGGCGATCAGATACGCAGTATTTT | CASSLGGRSDTQYF
TRBJ1-6 | 15 | TRBD1 | . | TRBV20-1 | TGCAGTGCTAAGGACAGGGGCTCCTATAATTCACCCCTCCACTTT | CSAKDRGSYNSPLHF
TRBJ1-2 | 15 | TRBD1 | few | TRBV2 | TGTGCCAGCAGTGAGGGGACAGGGGGCAGGAATGGCTACACCTTC | CASSEGTGGRNGYTF
TRBJ2-1 | 15 | . | . | TRBV20-1 | TGCAGTGCCCTCGGGGTCCCAAAGCCATACAATGAGCAGTTCTTC | CSALGVPKPYNEQFF
TRBJ1-4 | 14 | TRBD1 | . | TRBV9 | TGTGCCGGCAGCGTAGGCAGGGACAGTGTAAAACTGTTTTTT | CAGSVGRDSVKLFF
TRBJ2-2 | 16 | . | . | TRBV12-3/TRBV12-4 | TGTGCCAGCAGTTTAGCCGGGAACGCGAACACCGGGGAGCTGTTTTTT | CASSLAGNANTGELFF
TRBJ1-1 | 15 | . | once | TRBV12-3/TRBV12-4 | TGTGCCAGCAGTCCGGGACTCCCCTCGAACACTGAAGCTTTCTTT | CASSPGLPSNTEAFF
TRBJ1-5 | 14 | . | . | TRBV6-1 | TGTGCCAGCAGTGAAGGGCCAGGGGAACGGCCCCAGCATTTT | CASSEGPGERPQHF
TRBJ2-1 | 15 | TRBD2 | few | TRBV30 | TGTGCCTGGAGTGTAACCGGGGGGGGCAGATACCGGCAGTTCTTC | CAWSVTGGGRYRQFF
TRBJ2-2 | 16 | . | . | TRBV6-6 | TGTGCCAGCAGTTACCTAGCAGGAGGGGACACCGGGGAGCTGTTTTTT | CASSYLAGGDTGELFF
TRBJ1-2 | 16 | . | . | TRBV27 | TGTGCCAGCAGTCCGCGAGGGCTACAGGGTAACTATGGCTACACCTTC | CASSPRGLQGNYGYTF
TRBJ2-1 | 15 | . | few | TRBV7-6 | TGTGCCAGCAGCCGATTTGGGGGACCCAAATGGGAGCAGTTCTTC | CASSRFGGPKWEQFF
TRBJ1-2 | 14 | . | few | TRBV3-1 | TGTGCCAGCAGCCAAGATATCGGCAACTATGGCTACACCTTC | CASSQDIGNYGYTF
TRBJ1-1 | 14 | TRBD1 | . | TRBV15 | TGTGCCACCAGACCGGACAGGGCGAACACTGAAGCTTTCTTT | CATRPDRANTEAFF
TRBJ1-2 | 12 | . | . | TRBV29-1 | TGCAGCGTTAGAGAGATCAACTATGGCTACACCTTC | CSVREINYGYTF
TRBJ2-1 | 13 | . | many | TRBV29-1 | TGCAGCGTTGATCTTAATAGTAGGGGTGAGCAGTTCTTC | CSVDLNSRGEQFF
TRBJ2-7 | 13 | TRBD1 | . | TRBV9 | TGTGCCAGCATGGGGACAGGGAGAAATGAGCAGTACTTC | CASMGTGRNEQYF
TRBJ2-5 | 14 | . | . | TRBV6-6 | TGTGCCAGCAGCCCAGGGGTGGGACGGGAGACCCAGTACTTC | CASSPGVGRETQYF
TRBJ2-3 | 16 | . | . | TRBV4-1 | TGCGCCAGCAGCTCCCCAGAGGGATCGGTTACAGATACGCAGTATTTT | CASSSPEGSVTDTQYF